This passage covers 7 T cell receptor beta chains from one sample sequenced in a study of blood T cell repertoires in COVID-19. Generated by immunoSEQ multiplex PCR, the TCRdb table keeps only in-frame clones and is missing some. The sample carries under 300,000 clones, over 80% recorded once. The specimen sequenced was peripheral blood. Receptors were obtained from an older woman with active or convalescent COVID-19.

The rearrangement joins TRBV10-3 to TRBJ2-1; 11 bases match TRBD1. CDR3 size: 16 residues. The J segment lost 7 bases and the V segment lost 4 bases, leaving 9 bases of the junction unmatched. Per the germline V gene, CDR1 is ENHRY and CDR2 is SYGVKD. The CDR3 reads CAISGPLGQGANEQFF. In DNA, the CDR3 is TGTGCCATCAGTGGGCCGCTCGGACAGGGGGCAAATGAGCAGTTCTTC.

This chain links TRBV15 with TRBJ1-2; D is perhaps TRBD1 (5 bases). V gave up 1 base and J gave up 4 bases, with 13 bases separating them. The CDR3 is 15 amino acids. Germline V CDR1 and CDR2: LNHNV, YYDKDF (reference sequence). In nucleotides, the CDR3 is TGTGCCACCAGCAGAGCCATTACGGGGGGCTATGGCTACACCTTC. Its protein product is CATSRAITGGYGYTF.

The chain couples TRBV2 to TRBJ2-1; 11 positions agree with TRBD2. Unmatched junction bases numbered 3, after V lost 5 bases and J lost 0 bases. CDR3 length equals 16 residues. Per germline, CDR1 SNHLY and CDR2 FYNNEI. CDR3 DNA sequence: TGTGCCAGCAGTCCTCTAGCGGGAGGCTCCTACAATGAGCAGTTCTTC. This encodes CASSPLAGGSYNEQFF.

The chain carries TRBV27 and TRBJ2-5; maybe TRBD2 (5 bases). V was trimmed by 6 bases and J by 1 base, leaving 21 bases between them. CDR3 length: 17 amino acids. Germline V CDR1 and CDR2: MNHEY, SMNVEV (reference sequence). CDR3: CASSPHLIGGFQETQYF. The DNA of the CDR3 is TGTGCCAGCAGCCCGCACCTCATAGGAGGCTTCCAAGAGACCCAGTACTTC.

Comments on this clone: One junction end does not reproduce the germline sequence, and a read error may be involved. This rearrangement joins TRBV12-3 or TRBV12-4 to TRBJ2-4; 10 bases are a match to TRBD2. CDR3 length: 12 amino acids. CDR3 protein: CASSFLSGLAEF. The CDR3 DNA reads as TGTGCCAGCAGTTTTTTGAGTGGACTAGCGGAATTC.

This chain uses TRBV30 with TRBJ2-1; 10 nucleotides line up with TRBD2. Germline CDR1 reads GTSNPN; CDR2 reads SVGIG (reference sequence). The CDR3 sequence is 17 residues long. The V gene end was trimmed by 2 bases and the J gene end by 3 bases; junction bases not matched to a gene: 10. The chain's CDR3 is CAWSPTSGITSYNEQFF. The CDR3 region has the DNA TGTGCCTGGAGTCCCACTAGCGGGATAACAAGCTACAATGAGCAGTTCTTC.

This rearrangement joins TRBV25-1 to TRBJ2-7, with a possible D match to TRBD2 (5 bases). The CDR3 has 17 amino acids. Germline lookup yields CDR1 MGHDK and CDR2 SYGVNS. Trimming removed 8 bases at V and 1 base at J, with 24 bases between. CDR3 DNA: TGTGCCAGCCAACCTAGCCGGAGGTGGTTGACGTCCTACGAGCAGTACTTC. Its translation: CASQPSRRWLTSYEQYF.